This TCR beta chain was found in a study of blood T cell repertoires in COVID-19. Study details: The study drew acute and convalescent COVID-19 samples from the United States, Italy and Spain. T cells, B-cell-depleted T cells, or PBMCs provided the cDNA or gDNA that served as material.

The length of the CDR3 is 14 residues. As handled by the study authors: Scientists estimated how many nucleated cells there were by amplifying reference gene primers. Here immunoSEQ multiplex PCR was the method, and the copy in TCRdb shows in-frame clones only, minus some. The DNA was the basis for D and trimming; V, J and clone size are from that table. Of 99,000 or so clones in the sample, 80% to 90% were seen once. V usage is TRBV7-5 and J usage is TRBJ2-1; the D call TRBD2 from the table was never checked on the DNA. TRBV7-5 is assigned pseudogene status. The sequenced material came from peripheral blood. This clonotype originated in a man aged 50-59 years with acute or convalescent COVID-19. The CDR3 region has the DNA TGTGTCAGAAGCTTAGGCCAGCGTGGCAATGAGCAGTTCTTC. Encoded protein: CVRSLGQRGNEQFF.